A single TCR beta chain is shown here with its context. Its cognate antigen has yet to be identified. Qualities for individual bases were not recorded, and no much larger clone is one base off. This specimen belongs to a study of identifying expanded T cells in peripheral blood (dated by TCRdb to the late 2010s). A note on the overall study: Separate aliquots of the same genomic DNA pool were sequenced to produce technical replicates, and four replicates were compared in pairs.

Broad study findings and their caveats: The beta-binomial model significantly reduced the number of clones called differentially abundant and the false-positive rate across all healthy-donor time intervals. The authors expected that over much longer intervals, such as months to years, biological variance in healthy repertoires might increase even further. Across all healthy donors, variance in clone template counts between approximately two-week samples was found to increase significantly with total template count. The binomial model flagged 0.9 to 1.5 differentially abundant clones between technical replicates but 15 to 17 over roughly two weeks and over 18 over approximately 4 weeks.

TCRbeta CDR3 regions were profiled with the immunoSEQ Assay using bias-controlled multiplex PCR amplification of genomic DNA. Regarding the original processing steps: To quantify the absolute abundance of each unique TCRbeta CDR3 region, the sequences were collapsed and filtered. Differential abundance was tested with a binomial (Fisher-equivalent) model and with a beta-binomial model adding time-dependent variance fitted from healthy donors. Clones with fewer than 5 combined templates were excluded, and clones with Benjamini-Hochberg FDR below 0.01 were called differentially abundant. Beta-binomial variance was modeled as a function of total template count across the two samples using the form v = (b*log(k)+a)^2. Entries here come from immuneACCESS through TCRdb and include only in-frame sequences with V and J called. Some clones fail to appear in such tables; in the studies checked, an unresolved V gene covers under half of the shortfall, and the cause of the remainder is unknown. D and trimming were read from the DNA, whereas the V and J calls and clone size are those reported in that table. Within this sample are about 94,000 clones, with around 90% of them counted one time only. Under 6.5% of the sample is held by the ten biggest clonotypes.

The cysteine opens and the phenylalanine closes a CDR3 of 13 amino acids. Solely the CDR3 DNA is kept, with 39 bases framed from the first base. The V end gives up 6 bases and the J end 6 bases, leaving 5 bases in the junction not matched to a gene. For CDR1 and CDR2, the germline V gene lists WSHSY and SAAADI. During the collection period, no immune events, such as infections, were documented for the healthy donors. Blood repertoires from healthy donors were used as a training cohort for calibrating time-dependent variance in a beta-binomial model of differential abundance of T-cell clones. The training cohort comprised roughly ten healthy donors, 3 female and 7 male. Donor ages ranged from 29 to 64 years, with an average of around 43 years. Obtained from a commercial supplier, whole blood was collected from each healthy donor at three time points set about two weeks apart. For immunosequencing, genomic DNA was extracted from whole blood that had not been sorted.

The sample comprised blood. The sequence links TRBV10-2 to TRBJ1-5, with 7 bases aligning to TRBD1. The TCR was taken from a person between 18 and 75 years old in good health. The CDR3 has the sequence CASSQGVVQPQHF. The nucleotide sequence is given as TGCGCCAGCAGCCAGGGGGTCGTTCAGCCCCAGCATTTT.